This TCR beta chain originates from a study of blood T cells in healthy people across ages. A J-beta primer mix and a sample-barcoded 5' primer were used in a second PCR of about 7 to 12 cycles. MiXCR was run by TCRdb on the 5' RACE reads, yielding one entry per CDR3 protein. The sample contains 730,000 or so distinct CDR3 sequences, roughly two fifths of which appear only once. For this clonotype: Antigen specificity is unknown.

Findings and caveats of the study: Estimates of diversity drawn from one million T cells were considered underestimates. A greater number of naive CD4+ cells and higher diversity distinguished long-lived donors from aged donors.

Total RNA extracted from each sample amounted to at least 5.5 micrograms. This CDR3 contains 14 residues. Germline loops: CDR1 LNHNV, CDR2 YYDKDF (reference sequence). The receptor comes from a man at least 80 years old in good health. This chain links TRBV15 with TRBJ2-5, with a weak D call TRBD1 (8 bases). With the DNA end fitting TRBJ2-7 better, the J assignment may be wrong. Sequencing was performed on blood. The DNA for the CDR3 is TGTGCCACCAGCAGACAACAGGGGGGGGACGAGCAGTACTTC. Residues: CATSRQQGGDEQYF.